The 13 T cell receptor beta chains reported below all come from one sample, sequenced in a study of cytotoxic CD8 clonotypes in ibrutinib-treated CLL. Profiling relied on immunoSEQ multiplex PCR, and the TCRdb table lists in-frame clones only, not all of them. The top ten clones hold about 27% of a sample with roughly 54,000 clones, around three fifths of them seen once. Sequenced here: PBMCs, sampled after 24 months of ibrutinib treatment. The receptor source for this set is a human donor with chronic lymphocytic leukemia.

The chain is built from TRBV2 and TRBJ2-5; 9 positions agree with TRBD1. Germline lookup yields CDR1 SNHLY and CDR2 FYNNEI. The CDR3 covers 14 residues. The junction had 7 bases not matched to a gene; V was cut back by 6 bases and J by 5 bases. The CDR3 sequence is CASSPDRGGETQYF. The CDR3 DNA reads as TGTGCCAGCAGCCCGGACAGGGGTGGCGAGACCCAGTACTTC.

Many counts were recorded for this clone. The chain links TRBV7-9 to TRBJ2-5; D might be TRBD2 (5 bases). The V gene's germline CDR1 is SEHNR and CDR2 FQNEAQ (reference sequence). The CDR3 loop spans 14 amino acids. Trimming left V 5 bases short and J 0 bases short, with 10 bases between. The CDR3 reads CASSSHGNQETQYF. The CDR3 DNA follows: TGTGCCAGCAGCAGTCACGGGAACCAAGAGACCCAGTACTTC.

The chain joins TRBV5-1 to TRBJ1-4; 8 bases line up with TRBD1. V lost 3 bases to trimming and J lost 8 bases; unmatched junction nucleotides: 9. From germline, CDR1 is SGHRS and CDR2 YFSETQ. The CDR3 has 15 residues. The CDR3 DNA is TGCGCCAGCAGCTCTACCGGGACAGGTGGCGAAAAACTGTTTTTT. Translated, it gives CASSSTGTGGEKLFF.

The chain is built from TRBV2 and TRBJ1-5; no clear D gene. From germline, CDR1 is SNHLY and CDR2 FYNNEI. This CDR3 is 14 amino acids long. V shed 2 bases and J shed 2 bases, with 7 bases lying between them. As DNA, the CDR3 is TGTGCCAGCAGTGAATGGCAGGGCAATCAGCCCCAGCATTTT. It translates to CASSEWQGNQPQHF.

The chain links TRBV7-9 to TRBJ1-4; tentatively, D is TRBD1 (6 bases). V lost 5 bases to trimming and J lost 8 bases, with 18 bases between them. This CDR3 has 15 amino acids. CDR1 is SEHNR, CDR2 FQNEAQ, per germline (reference sequence). CDR3 residues: CASSPPTGSREKLFF. The CDR3 DNA reads as TGTGCCAGCAGCCCGCCGACAGGCTCGAGAGAAAAACTGTTTTTT.

This clone occurred a few times. The rearrangement joins TRBV5-1 to TRBJ2-2; 11 bases agree with TRBD2. Germline CDR1 and CDR2: SGHRS and YFSETQ. This CDR3 contains 21 residues. J lost 0 bases, V lost 1 base, and 14 bases had no gene match. For the CDR3, the DNA is TGCGCCAGCAGCTTGAGGCCCAGACTAGCGGGGCGGTTCGCGAACACCGGGGAGCTGTTTTTT. Translated: CASSLRPRLAGRFANTGELFF.

V usage is TRBV2 and J usage is TRBJ2-5; D unresolved. Germline V CDR1 and CDR2: SNHLY, FYNNEI. The CDR3 spans 13 residues. V was pared by 7 bases and J by 9 bases, with 18 bases between. This CDR3 is CASNPGPRLAQYF. Here the CDR3 DNA reads TGTGCCAGCAATCCGGGCCCTCGTTTGGCCCAGTACTTC.

The chain combines TRBV25-1 with TRBJ2-7; D may match TRBD1 or TRBD2 (6 bases each). This CDR3 spans 17 amino acids. Germline lookup yields CDR1 MGHDK and CDR2 SYGVNS. V shed 0 bases and J shed 2 bases, with 17 bases lying between them. CDR3: CASSEYNFGGPPYEQYF. The CDR3 DNA reads TGTGCCAGCAGTGAATATAACTTCGGGGGCCCCCCCTACGAGCAGTACTTC.

This clone turned up a few times. Relative to the germline gene, one junction end is altered; a read error may explain this. V and J are TRBV9 and TRBJ1-2; TRBD1 aligns across 7 bases. The CDR3 loop spans 13 amino acids. Germline V lookup: CDR1 SGDLS, CDR2 YYNGEE. The CDR3 loop reads CASSTPGQSSQSF. DNA for the CDR3: TGTGCCAGCAGCACGCCGGGACAGTCCAGCCAGTCCTTC.

The rearrangement links TRBV5-1 to TRBJ1-2; the D gene is possibly TRBD1 (6 bases). CDR1 and CDR2 from the germline V gene are SGHRS and YFSETQ. The CDR3 contains 13 residues. V was shortened by 7 bases and J by 5 bases, with 15 bases between the two germline ends. CDR3 amino acids: CASARDTEYGYTF. As DNA, the CDR3 is TGCGCCAGCGCACGGGACACCGAATATGGCTACACCTTC.

The rearrangement joins TRBV6-5 to TRBJ2-7; the match to TRBD2 covers 9 bases. V shed 6 bases, J shed 4 bases, and the junction held 7 bases outside the gene matches. Germline V gene data show CDR1 as MNHEY and CDR2 as SVGAGI. CDR3 length: 14 residues. DNA of the CDR3: TGTGCCAGCAGCCCAGCGGGGGGCGAATACGAGCAGTACTTC. As protein: CASSPAGGEYEQYF.

The chain joins TRBV4-1 to TRBJ1-6, with D uncertain. The CDR3 covers 15 residues. CDR1 and CDR2 from the germline V gene are MGHRA and YSYEKL. Trimming pared 0 bases from V and 5 bases from J, leaving 8 bases between. CDR3 DNA sequence: TGCGCCAGCAGCCAAGATACTACGGATAATTCACCCCTCCACTTT. This gives the protein CASSQDTTDNSPLHF.

The gene calls are TRBV19 and TRBJ2-2; D might be TRBD1 (6 bases). V gave up 7 bases and J gave up 1 base, with 10 bases separating them. The CDR3 consists of 14 residues. From germline, CDR1 is LNHDA and CDR2 SQIVND (reference sequence). CDR3 residues: CASKAQGNTGELFF. As DNA, the CDR3 is TGTGCCAGTAAGGCACAGGGGAACACCGGGGAGCTGTTTTTT.